This TCR beta chain comes out of a study of monozygotic twins with inflammatory bowel disease. The CDR3 loop spans 14 amino acids. Germline CDR1 and CDR2: SNHLY and FYNNEI. The template switching step added UMIs that contained a 6-nucleotide sample barcode. Using the 5' RACE reads, TCRdb records one entry per CDR3 protein without DNA. Its table records about 99,000 distinct CDR3 sequences. In regard to this clonotype: The target antigen is unknown.

General study results and limits: Variability may have been added to patient repertoires by differing immunosuppressive treatments.

This rearrangement joins TRBV2 to TRBJ1-1; the TRBD1 assignment by TCRdb is unverifiable without DNA. The receptor's source is a human donor with ulcerative colitis or Crohn's disease, or a healthy co-twin of an affected twin (not recorded which). The source material was blood. The CDR3 sequence is CASGREGGAVEAFF.